This TCR beta chain was sequenced for a study of T cell repertoires in cytomegalovirus infection. Overall study context: CMV infection plus the matching HLA type was flagged by public TCR beta signatures.

Study observations and caveats: Ex vivo responses were dominated by HLA-C-restricted CMV-specific TCR beta clonotypes.

V trimming: 9 bases; J trimming: 4 bases; junction bases outside the gene matches: 5. The germline V gene has CDR1 MDHEN and CDR2 SYDVKM. This CDR3 is built from 13 residues. MiXCR, run by TCRdb on the reads, gives a single entry per CDR3 protein. This sample has fewer than 550,000 distinct CDR3 sequences, with 26% found just once. This clonotype came up a few times. Antigen unknown. Sample: PBMCs. This receptor was identified in a human donor in good health (CMV status not recorded). Some clones in this sample may be carry-over from other donors' samples. The chain joins TRBV28 to TRBJ2-5, with 10 positions matching TRBD1. CDR3 coding DNA: TGTGCCAGTGAGACAGGGGGCGGAGAGACCCAGTACTTC. Its translation: CASETGGGETQYF.